This is a list of T cell receptor beta chains from one sample in a study of identifying expanded T cells in peripheral blood. Clones were sequenced by immunoSEQ multiplex PCR, and TCRdb holds only the in-frame ones, with some missing. The repertoire has approximately 75,000 clones, roughly 90% of them found once; the top ten carry under 3.5%. The material sequenced was blood. These receptors were collected from a person between 18 and 75 years old in good health. The CDR3 runs from the conserved cysteine through the conserved F or W. The D gene is left open where the match is weak. Size is stated for part of the rows, as once, few or many counts, or as a class when the clone is expanded.

d_gene	v_gene	abundance	j_gene	CDR3nt	CDR3aa
TRBD1	TRBV5-4	once	TRBJ2-5	TGTGCCAGCAGCTTGGGGACACGACAGGGGGCAGAGACCCAGTACTTC	CASSLGTRQGAETQYF
-	TRBV2	-	TRBJ1-3	TGTGCCAGCAGTGAAAATCTCTCTGGAAACACCATATATTTT	CASSENLSGNTIYF
TRBD2	TRBV4-1	-	TRBJ2-1	TGCGCCAGCAGCCAACCCGGGACTAGATTATCGAATGAGCAGTTCTTC	CASSQPGTRLSNEQFF
-	TRBV25-1	-	TRBJ1-1	TGTGCCAGCAGTGAATACGGGAACACTGAAGCTTTCTTT	CASSEYGNTEAFF
-	TRBV14	-	TRBJ2-1	TGTGCCAGCAGCCAGGACGGGACCTTAGGGACGGAGCAGTTCTTC	CASSQDGTLGTEQFF
-	TRBV9	-	TRBJ1-1	TGTGCCAGCAACCCCGACCAGGGGAGCACTGAAGCTTTCTTT	CASNPDQGSTEAFF
TRBD2	TRBV5-6	-	TRBJ2-1	TGTGCCAGCAGCTTGCGGGAGGACTCCTACAATGAGCAGTTCTTC	CASSLREDSYNEQFF
-	TRBV10-3	-	TRBJ2-3	TGTGCCATCAGTGAGTCGACAGATACGCAGTATTTT	CAISESTDTQYF
TRBD2	TRBV5-1	-	TRBJ2-2	TGCGCCAGCACGGCGGGGGGGCCGAACACCGGGGAGCTGTTTTTT	CASTAGGPNTGELFF
-	TRBV5-1	few	TRBJ2-1	TGCGCCAGCAGCTTGGAATGGGACAATGAGCAGTTCTTC	CASSLEWDNEQFF
-	TRBV7-2	-	TRBJ2-3	TGTGCCAGCAGCTTAGATAGTGGGCAGTATTTT	CASSLDSGQYF
-	TRBV12-5	-	TRBJ1-1	TGTGCTAGTGGTTTGGTACTAGGCACTGAAGCTTTCTTT	CASGLVLGTEAFF
TRBD2	TRBV2	-	TRBJ2-1	TGTGCCAGCAGTTCGGGACTAGCGGGAGTATGGCAGTTCTTC	CASSSGLAGVWQFF
TRBD2	TRBV5-4	-	TRBJ2-7	TGTGCCAGCAGCTTAGGTAGCGGGACCTCCTACGAGCAGTACTTC	CASSLGSGTSYEQYF
TRBD1	TRBV28	few	TRBJ1-2	TGTGCCAGCAGTTTATGCGGGCAGGGGGTAAACTATGGCTACACCTTC	CASSLCGQGVNYGYTF
TRBD1	TRBV7-3	-	TRBJ2-1	TGTGCCAGCGGGCGGACAGGGCAGATTGAGCAGTTCTTC	CASGRTGQIEQFF
TRBD2	TRBV25-1	-	TRBJ2-3	TGTGCCAGCAGTGAACCAGGCACTAGCGGGAGAGGAGGTACGCAGTATTTT	CASSEPGTSGRGGTQYF
-	TRBV9	-	TRBJ2-1	TGTGCCAGCAGCCCGGGACTCGAGGGCAATGAGCAGTTCTTC	CASSPGLEGNEQFF
TRBD1	TRBV7-3	-	TRBJ2-5	TGTGCCAGCAGCCATGGGACAGGGGCGGGGGAAGAGACCCAGTACTTC	CASSHGTGAGEETQYF
-	TRBV6-5	few	TRBJ2-7	TGTGCCAGCAGTTACTCCCCAGGGGTCTCCTACGAGCAGTACTTC	CASSYSPGVSYEQYF
TRBD2	TRBV9	-	TRBJ2-1	TGTGCCAGCAGCGTAGGTCTGCGGGAGGGCCAGAATGAGCAGTTCTTC	CASSVGLREGQNEQFF
-	TRBV18	-	TRBJ2-3	TGTGCCAGCTCACCGGGAGACGCAGATACGCAGTATTTT	CASSPGDADTQYF
-	TRBV7-9	-	TRBJ1-2	TGTGCCAGCAGCGAAACAGGGAAGAGCTATGGCTACACCTTC	CASSETGKSYGYTF
-	TRBV7-9	-	TRBJ2-5	TGTGCCAGCAGCCTTACCGGGACGCCATTGGAGACCCAGTACTTC	CASSLTGTPLETQYF
-	TRBV6-5	-	TRBJ2-5	TGTGCCAGCAGCTACGACAGGGAGACCCAGTACTTC	CASSYDRETQYF
TRBD1	TRBV2	-	TRBJ1-5	TGTGCCAGCAGTGGAAATAGCAGGGGGTCGAATCAGCCCCAGCATTTT	CASSGNSRGSNQPQHF
-	TRBV19	-	TRBJ2-3	TGTGCCAGTAGGGCGGGGCTTAGCACAGATACGCAGTATTTT	CASRAGLSTDTQYF
TRBD2	TRBV4-2	few	TRBJ2-5	TGTGCCAGCAGCCGGACTAGCGGAGAACAAGAGACCCAGTACTTC	CASSRTSGEQETQYF
-	TRBV5-4	-	TRBJ2-2	TGTGCCAGCAGCTCTCCCGGGGAGCTGTTTTTT	CASSSPGELFF
TRBD1	TRBV6-5	-	TRBJ2-7	TGTGCCAGCGGCCGACAGGGGGGAGAGCAGTACTTC	CASGRQGGEQYF
TRBD1	TRBV5-6	few	TRBJ2-7	TGTGCCAGCAGCCGCACAGGGGTCGAGCAGTACTTC	CASSRTGVEQYF
-	TRBV6-5	-	TRBJ1-5	TGTGCCAGCAGTCGGCGAAGGCAAGGTCAGCCCCAGCATTTT	CASSRRRQGQPQHF
-	TRBV7-9	-	TRBJ1-3	TGTGCCAGCAGCCCCCCTGAGGCAGCCGGCTCTGGAAACACCATATATTTT	CASSPPEAAGSGNTIYF
TRBD1	TRBV28	-	TRBJ1-1	TGTGCCAGCAGGTCCAGGGGGCTCGGGACTGAAGCTTTCTTT	CASRSRGLGTEAFF